Following are 29 T cell receptor beta chains from one sample sequenced in a study of shared T cell receptors in the human thymus. Using immunoSEQ multiplex PCR, the repertoire was profiled, and TCRdb retains in-frame clones only, with some absent. The profile shows hundreds of thousands of clones, approximately 87% of them singletons. This sample also appeared in a second study, on human thymus T cells.

The sample was thymocytes. Every receptor here comes from a boy under two years old with a congenital heart defect.

The chain recombines TRBV5-1 with TRBJ2-7, with D possibly being TRBD2 (7 bases). The V end was cut by 4 bases, the J end by 2 bases, with 16 bases between. Germline V gene lookup returns CDR1 SGHRS and CDR2 YFSETQ. The CDR3 has 15 amino acids. DNA of the CDR3: TGCGCCAGCAGCCCTGGGGGCGGGAGAACCTACGAGCAGTACTTC. Its protein product is CASSPGGGRTYEQYF. The variable domain in full, completed from reference TRBV5-1 and TRBJ2-7, reads KAGVTQTPRYLIKTRGQQVTLSCSPISGHRSVSWYQQTPGQGLQFLFEYFSETQRNKGNFPGRFSGRQFSNSRSEMNVSTLELGDSALYLCASSPGGGRTYEQYFGPGTRLTVT.

This clone was observed a few times. The V gene is TRBV4-3, the J gene TRBJ2-5; 12 bases map to TRBD2. Looked up from germline, CDR1 is LGHNA and CDR2 is YSLEER. This CDR3 is 17 amino acids long. Trimming cost V 2 bases and J 4 bases; bases outside gene matches: 8. The CDR3 region has the DNA TGCGCCAGCAGCCAAAAGGGCCGGGGACTAGCGGGAGAGACCCAGTACTTC. Protein: CASSQKGRGLAGETQYF.

The CDR3 nucleotides read TGTGCCAGCAGTTTACTCACAGGGAGCCCCATCTATGGCTACACCTTC. It encodes CASSLLTGSPIYGYTF. The chain combines TRBV28 with TRBJ1-2; D perhaps matches TRBD1 (6 bases). This CDR3 is 16 amino acids long. Trimming took off 2 bases at V and 4 bases at J, with 17 bases between the two ends. From germline, CDR1 is MDHEN and CDR2 SYDVKM.

The chain has TRBV10-3 and TRBJ1-5, with a weak D call TRBD1 (5 bases). This CDR3 has 12 residues. Looked up from germline, CDR1 is ENHRY and CDR2 is SYGVKD. Trimming shortened V by 11 bases and J by 5 bases, and 13 bases separated the two germline ends. This CDR3 reads CAVRTGDQPQHF. CDR3 bases: TGTGCCGTCCGGACGGGGGATCAGCCCCAGCATTTT.

This clone was seen just once. V gene TRBV18 combines with J gene TRBJ2-7, with 7 bases matching TRBD1. Germline values: CDR1 KGHSH, CDR2 LQKENI. Germline trimming cut 4 bases from V and 4 bases from J; bases unmatched to any gene: 19. The CDR3 spans 18 residues. DNA for the CDR3: TGTGCCAGCTCACTCCCAACGGAAGGGGGCAGGCGGATTTACGAGCAGTACTTC. Translating gives CASSLPTEGGRRIYEQYF.

This chain links TRBV7-3 with TRBJ2-1; TRBD2 agrees at 7 bases. This CDR3 has 13 residues. Trimming removed 5 bases from V and 9 bases from J; junction bases left unmatched: 7. Germline V gives CDR1 SGHTA, CDR2 FQGTGA. The CDR3 spells CASSPGTNLEQFF. CDR3 bases: TGTGCCAGCAGCCCTGGGACTAACCTTGAGCAGTTCTTC.

The chain couples TRBV7-2 to TRBJ2-3, with 7 positions matching TRBD1. Trimming took 0 bases from V and 2 from J; bases not matched to a gene: 11. The length of the CDR3 is 18 residues. The V gene's germline CDR1 is SGHTA and CDR2 FQGNSA. CDR3 DNA: TGTGCCAGCAGCTTAGCGTATCATTGGGACAGCCCCACAGATACGCAGTATTTT. Translation gives CASSLAYHWDSPTDTQYF. The full variable domain, completed using reference TRBV7-2 and TRBJ2-3, is GAGVSQSPSNKVTEKGKDVELRCDPISGHTALYWYRQSLGQGLEFLIYFQGNSAPDKSGLPSDRFSAERTGGSVSTLTIQRTQQEDSAVYLCASSLAYHWDSPTDTQYFGPGTRLTVL.

This chain links TRBV10-3 with TRBJ2-7, with TRBD2 identical over 10 bases. Germline values: CDR1 ENHRY, CDR2 SYGVKD. The CDR3 contains 17 residues. V trimming: 0 bases; J trimming: 0 bases; junction bases outside the gene matches: 5. The CDR3 DNA follows: TGTGCCATCAGTGAGTCCGAGACTAGCGGGCACTCCTACGAGCAGTACTTC. Its translation is CAISESETSGHSYEQYF.

The chain employs TRBV4-3 and TRBJ2-7; 11 bases match TRBD2. After removal of 0 bases from V and 0 bases from J, the junction contained 10 bases not matched to a gene. The CDR3 has 19 residues. Germline-derived CDR1 and CDR2 are LGHNA and YSLEER. CDR3 in amino acids: CASSQDRTSGPPSSYEQYF. The CDR3 nucleotides read TGCGCCAGCAGCCAAGATCGGACTAGCGGGCCGCCGAGCTCCTACGAGCAGTACTTC.

The chain carries TRBV28 and TRBJ1-3; D is unclear. Germline CDR1 MDHEN, CDR2 SYDVKM. There are 17 residues in the CDR3. V gave up 6 bases and J gave up 0 bases, with 18 bases separating them. The CDR3 nucleotides are TGTGCCAGCAGCCCCTCTAGTTGGAGGGCCTCTGGAAACACCATATATTTT. It encodes CASSPSSWRASGNTIYF.

The chain combines TRBV28 with TRBJ2-1, with TRBD1 matching 8 bases. Looked up from germline, CDR1 is MDHEN and CDR2 is SYDVKM. The CDR3 covers 14 residues. Trimming took 2 bases from V and 3 from J; bases not matched to a gene: 0. The CDR3 is CASSLTGGYNEQFF. CDR3 in DNA: TGTGCCAGCAGTTTAACAGGGGGCTACAATGAGCAGTTCTTC.

The chain has TRBV27 and TRBJ1-4; possibly TRBD1 for D (6 bases). V lost 0 bases and J lost 9, with 11 bases in between. CDR1 and CDR2 (germline): MNHEY, SMNVEV (reference sequence). The CDR3 consists of 14 residues. As DNA, the CDR3 is TGTGCCAGCAGTTTATCGGGGGCGTCGAAAAAACTGTTTTTT. The encoded protein is CASSLSGASKKLFF.

This chain links TRBV7-3 with TRBJ1-2; tentatively, D is TRBD1 (5 bases). V lost 1 base, J lost 5 bases, and 17 bases lay in between. The germline CDR1 and CDR2 sequences are SGHTA and FQGTGA. The CDR3 length is 16 residues. The CDR3, as DNA: TGTGCCAGCAGCTTAAGGGGCCGTGCGTGTGAGTATGGCTACACCTTC. Encoded protein: CASSLRGRACEYGYTF.

The V gene is TRBV18, the J gene TRBJ2-1; 7 bases match TRBD1. CDR1 is KGHSH and CDR2 is LQKENI in the germline V gene. Trimming removed 6 bases from V and 1 base from J; junction bases left unmatched: 6. There are 15 residues in the CDR3. CDR3 DNA sequence: TGTGCCAGCTCCTTCCGGGACAGATCCTACAATGAGCAGTTCTTC. This translates into CASSFRDRSYNEQFF.

The chain has TRBV19 and TRBJ1-2; 8 positions agree with TRBD1. Losses at the gene ends were 3 bases for V and 4 bases for J; bases not matched to a gene: 7. The CDR3 runs to 15 residues. Germline V lookup: CDR1 LNHDA, CDR2 SQIVND (reference sequence). Written as DNA, the CDR3 is TGTGCCAGTAGTATTCCCAGGGGGCCCGGCTATGGCTACACCTTC. Translating it yields CASSIPRGPGYGYTF.

The chain links TRBV13 to TRBJ1-2; TRBD1 agrees at 11 bases. Germline V gene data show CDR1 as PRHDT and CDR2 as FYEKMQ (reference sequence). This CDR3 region has 15 residues. The trim removed 3 bases at V and 4 bases at J, leaving 4 bases unmatched. The CDR3 region has the DNA TGTGCCAGCAGCTTCCGGGACAGGGGGAGCTATGGCTACACCTTC. It encodes CASSFRDRGSYGYTF.

This chain links TRBV15 with TRBJ2-7; TRBD1 matches at 7 bases. The CDR3 sequence is 18 residues long. The V gene's germline CDR1 is LNHNV and CDR2 YYDKDF (reference sequence). With V trimmed by 5 bases and J by 4 bases, 20 bases remained unmatched. Here the CDR3 reads CATSLGSSGGAIRYEQYF. The CDR3 nucleotides are TGTGCCACCAGCCTGGGCTCGTCAGGGGGTGCGATAAGGTACGAGCAGTACTTC.

DNA of the CDR3: TGTGCCAGCAGCCAATACCTAGCGGGACGTCCGCCGGAGCACGAGCAGTACTTC. This sequence encodes CASSQYLAGRPPEHEQYF. The chain combines TRBV4-2 with TRBJ2-7; 9 bases match TRBD2. This CDR3 is 18 amino acids long. Trimming removed 2 bases from V and 5 bases from J; junction bases left unmatched: 16. Germline CDR1 is LGHNA and CDR2 is YNFKEQ.

The chain is built from TRBV5-1 and TRBJ2-1; 8 bases map to TRBD2. The V gene end was trimmed by 2 bases and the J gene end by 1 base; junction bases not matched to a gene: 5. Germline loops: CDR1 SGHRS, CDR2 YFSETQ. The CDR3 consists of 16 residues. CDR3 amino acids: CASSFPLAGSYNEQFF. As DNA, the CDR3 is TGCGCCAGCAGCTTCCCCTTAGCGGGATCCTACAATGAGCAGTTCTTC. Complete variable domain (other parts from reference TRBV5-1 and TRBJ2-1): KAGVTQTPRYLIKTRGQQVTLSCSPISGHRSVSWYQQTPGQGLQFLFEYFSETQRNKGNFPGRFSGRQFSNSRSEMNVSTLELGDSALYLCASSFPLAGSYNEQFFGPGTRLTVL.

This chain connects TRBV5-6 to TRBJ2-6; a weak D match, TRBD1 (5 bases). The CDR3 sequence is 19 residues long. The V end was cut by 0 bases, the J end by 0 bases, with 16 bases between. CDR1 is SGHDT and CDR2 is YYEEEE in the germline V gene. The CDR3 nucleotides are TGTGCCAGCAGCTTGGGGGGCCACAGGCCTCCCTCTGGGGCCAACGTCCTGACTTTC. This translates into CASSLGGHRPPSGANVLTF.

This clone has only a few counts. The rearrangement joins TRBV7-6 to TRBJ1-3; D unresolved. Trimming removed 1 base from V and 0 bases from J, with 7 bases in between. This CDR3 is 15 amino acids long. CDR1 and CDR2 from the germline V gene are SGHVS and FNYEAQ. The CDR3 DNA follows: TGTGCCAGCAGCTTAGGGCGGGCCTCTGGAAACACCATATATTTT. As protein: CASSLGRASGNTIYF.

This chain connects TRBV5-1 to TRBJ2-2, with TRBD2 identical over 8 bases. From germline, CDR1 is SGHRS and CDR2 YFSETQ. With 2 bases clipped from V and 6 bases from J, the junction kept 9 bases outside the gene matches. The CDR3 sequence is 16 residues long. CDR3 coding DNA: TGCGCCAGCAGCTTTAAGCGGGAGAGTAGGGCCGGGGAGCTGTTTTTT. Translated: CASSFKRESRAGELFF.

Remarks on this clone: Germline is not matched at one junction end, which may reflect a read error. The chain is built from TRBV6-5 and TRBJ2-5; possibly TRBD1 for D (6 bases). CDR3 length: 12 residues. Germline CDR1 is MNHEY and CDR2 is SVGAGI. CDR3 protein: CATQGRQETQHF. CDR3 sequence (DNA): TGTGCCACCCAGGGACGACAGGAGACCCAGCACTTC.

The chain recombines TRBV18 with TRBJ1-5, with 8 bases identical to TRBD1. The V gene's germline CDR1 is KGHSH and CDR2 LQKENI. Trimming at V came to 6 bases and at J to 6 bases, leaving 7 bases not matched to a gene. This CDR3 is built from 14 residues. CDR3: CASSPDRDIQPQHF. The CDR3 DNA sequence: TGTGCCAGCTCTCCGGACAGGGATATTCAGCCCCAGCATTTT.

With respect to this clone: At the DNA level, this CDR3 is encoded by other sequences in the same sample as well. The rearrangement uses TRBV2 and TRBJ1-1; possible D gene TRBD1, 5 bases. The germline V gene has CDR1 SNHLY and CDR2 FYNNEI. Trimming shortened V by 8 bases and J by 0 bases, and 7 bases separated the two germline ends. CDR3 size: 12 residues. CDR3 sequence (DNA): TGTGCCAGCGCAGGGCTGAACACTGAAGCTTTCTTT. It yields the protein CASAGLNTEAFF.

The CDR3 DNA reads TGTGCCAGCAGCCCAGGGGGGCGGGACGCAGACAATGAGCAGTTCTTC. This translates into CASSPGGRDADNEQFF. The V call is TRBV9, the J call TRBJ2-1, with a weak D call TRBD1 (7 bases). V was clipped by 4 bases and J by 5 bases, with 19 bases between them. This CDR3 is 16 amino acids long. Looked up from germline, CDR1 is SGDLS and CDR2 is YYNGEE.

This clone was seen a handful of times. The chain uses TRBV19 and TRBJ1-5; D uncertain. The CDR3 totals 14 residues. V was pared by 4 bases and J by 4 bases, with 11 bases between. CDR1 is LNHDA and CDR2 is SQIVND in the germline V gene (reference sequence). The CDR3 here is CASSTRDLNQPQHF. The CDR3 nucleotides read TGTGCCAGTAGTACCCGGGATCTAAATCAGCCCCAGCATTTT.

The chain couples TRBV11-3 to TRBJ2-1; tentatively, D is TRBD2 (6 bases). The ends were cut back, 5 bases at V and 7 bases at J, with 18 bases in the middle. Germline V CDR1 and CDR2: SGHNT, YENEEA. This CDR3 has 15 residues. The CDR3 nucleotides are TGTGCCAGCAGCCACTGGAGTAGCGGTAGTAATGAGCAGTTCTTC. Translating gives CASSHWSSGSNEQFF.

V is TRBV7-9 and J is TRBJ2-7, with 7 bases that match TRBD2. The CDR3 spans 16 residues. The germline V gene has CDR1 SEHNR and CDR2 FQNEAQ (reference sequence). V lost 5 bases to trimming and J lost 2 bases; unmatched junction nucleotides: 12. Here the CDR3 reads CASSPPPSGSTYEQYF. Here the CDR3 DNA reads TGTGCCAGCAGCCCGCCTCCTAGCGGTTCTACCTACGAGCAGTACTTC.